This T cell receptor beta chain comes out of a study of T cell responses to AZD1222 COVID-19 vaccine. Assay used: immunoSEQ multiplex PCR; TCRdb lists only in-frame clones, some missing. Counted here are 150,000 to 200,000 clones, 80% to 90% occurring once; the ten biggest clones make up less than 3%. This clone came up once. The length of the CDR3 is 15 residues. V lost 2 bases and J lost 2, with 12 bases in between. Germline V gene lookup returns CDR1 MNHEY and CDR2 SMNVEV (reference sequence). The origin of this receptor is an adult in good health. The chain employs TRBV27 and TRBJ1-2; D perhaps matches TRBD1 (5 bases). The source was peripheral blood, collected on day 0 of MenACWY control vaccination. In DNA, the CDR3 is TGTGCCAGCAGTTTAGGCCCAGGGATGAACTATGGCTACACCTTC. Protein product: CASSLGPGMNYGYTF.